This T cell receptor (beta chain) emerged from a study of Graves' ophthalmopathy and Graves' hyperthyroidism. Study-wide context: Before any treatment, peripheral blood was taken at the initial diagnosis.

Amplification of TCR beta CDR3 regions used RNA transcripts. Following a first-round RT-PCR that used HTBI primers, a second-round multiplex PCR was carried out. TCRdb re-called the multiplex PCR reads through MiXCR, storing one row per CDR3 protein. In the table there are about 380,000 distinct CDR3 sequences, 15% of which are singletons. Comment on this clonotype: The junction and the germline gene differ at one end; a read error may be behind it.

If patients had other autoimmune diseases, uncontrolled infections, pregnancy or lactation, they were excluded. Germline V gene sequence: CDR1 MGHRA, CDR2 YSYEKL. The CDR3 totals 15 residues. The source is a woman between 18 and 30 years old with stable Graves' hyperthyroidism. This chain links TRBV4-1 with TRBJ1-2; 7 nucleotides align to TRBD1. Material: peripheral blood. This CDR3 is CASTGLRGKNYSYTF. CDR3 DNA sequence: TGCGCCAGCACCGGACTCAGGGGGAAAAACTATAGCTACACCTTC.